The 8 T cell receptor beta chains below come from one sample, sequenced in a study of blood T cell repertoires in COVID-19. Here immunoSEQ multiplex PCR was the method, and the copy in TCRdb shows in-frame clones only, minus some. The repertoire holds roughly 170,000 clones, with 83% as singletons. Material for sequencing was PBMCs or T cells enriched from blood (not recorded which). The source of these receptors is a woman between 50 and 59 years old who had recovered from COVID-19.

The chain carries TRBV19 and TRBJ2-3; D is possibly TRBD1 (6 bases). There are 16 residues in the CDR3. With 4 bases removed from V and 0 bases from J, the gap between germline ends came to 14 bases. Germline V gives CDR1 LNHDA, CDR2 SQIVND (reference sequence). The CDR3 DNA sequence: TGTGCCAGTAGTAAAGGGACATATGCTAGCACAGATACGCAGTATTTT. Translated, it gives CASSKGTYASTDTQYF.

The chain carries TRBV18 and TRBJ1-6; D gene unclear. The CDR3 is 17 amino acids. Trimming took 3 bases from V and 7 from J, leaving 19 bases between them. Germline values: CDR1 KGHSH, CDR2 LQKENI. The CDR3 DNA is TGTGCCAGCTCACCTCAGATGGGGAGCCGGCAAAATTCACCCCTCCACTTT. It encodes CASSPQMGSRQNSPLHF.

The chain recombines TRBV29-1 with TRBJ2-3, with D possibly being TRBD2 (6 bases). The V gene lost 3 bases and the J gene lost 8 bases, with 12 bases spanning the gap. The CDR3 consists of 12 residues. Germline V gene data show CDR1 as SQVTM and CDR2 as ANQGSEA. Here the CDR3 reads CSVDRDFGTQYF. CDR3 DNA: TGCAGCGTTGACCGGGACTTTGGTACGCAGTATTTT.

The chain is built from TRBV2 and TRBJ1-6, with a weak D call TRBD1 (6 bases). Germline values: CDR1 SNHLY, CDR2 FYNNEI. V was pared by 6 bases and J by 9 bases, with 15 bases between. The CDR3 contains 14 residues. The CDR3 DNA reads TGTGCCAGCAGGAGTCGACAGGCGGGTTCACCCCTCCACTTT. It yields the protein CASRSRQAGSPLHF.

For this clone: In the same sample, other DNA sequences code for this CDR3. V gene TRBV5-1 combines with J gene TRBJ2-3; a weak D match, TRBD1 (5 bases). The germline V gene encodes CDR1 SGHRS and CDR2 YFSETQ. Trimming cost V 0 bases and J 0 bases, with 8 bases left between them. The CDR3 sequence is 15 residues long. The CDR3 DNA is TGCGCCAGCAGCTTGGGCGCAGGGAGCACAGATACGCAGTATTTT. It encodes CASSLGAGSTDTQYF. Variable domain in full (rest from reference TRBV5-1 and TRBJ2-3): KAGVTQTPRYLIKTRGQQVTLSCSPISGHRSVSWYQQTPGQGLQFLFEYFSETQRNKGNFPGRFSGRQFSNSRSEMNVSTLELGDSALYLCASSLGAGSTDTQYFGPGTRLTVL.

The gene calls are TRBV12-3 or TRBV12-4 and TRBJ2-5; TRBD2 is a possible D gene (5 bases). The length of the CDR3 is 13 residues. V lost 4 bases to trimming and J lost 9 bases, with 15 bases between them. The CDR3 nucleotides read TGTGCCAGCAGTTCATCCACGCTCGGGGCCCAGTACTTC. This encodes CASSSSTLGAQYF.

The V gene is TRBV5-6, the J gene TRBJ1-2; 8 bases align to TRBD1. This CDR3 has 14 amino acids. The germline CDR1 and CDR2 sequences are SGHDT and YYEEEE. The V segment lost 5 bases and the J segment 4 bases; nucleotides outside the gene matches: 7. CDR3 sequence (DNA): TGTGCCAGCAGACCCGGGACAGGTCTCTATGGCTACACCTTC. The encoded protein is CASRPGTGLYGYTF.

This chain uses TRBV19 with TRBJ1-5, with D possibly being TRBD1 (6 bases). V dropped 3 bases and J dropped 0 bases, with 24 bases sitting between them. CDR1 LNHDA and CDR2 SQIVND come from the germline V gene (reference sequence). There are 20 residues in the CDR3. The CDR3 region has the DNA TGTGCCAGTAGTATCGGTGGGTGGACAGCCTCGCTTGATAGCAATCAGCCCCAGCATTTT. Its translation is CASSIGGWTASLDSNQPQHF.